This T cell receptor beta chain was identified in a study of blood T cell repertoires in COVID-19. Study-wide context: The analysed material was cDNA or gDNA that came from T cells, B-cell-depleted T cells, or PBMCs.

The method was immunoSEQ multiplex PCR; TCRdb's version includes in-frame clones alone and lacks a portion of them. The sample carries roughly 330,000 clones, just over 85% recorded once. Germline CDR1 and CDR2: SGHRS and YFSETQ. Trimming took off 4 bases at V and 3 bases at J, with 14 bases between the two ends. The CDR3 loop spans 14 amino acids. Symptom resolution, clearance, or two negative PCRs marked donors in Cohort 3 as recovered. The sequence was collected from a woman between 18 and 29 years old who had recovered from COVID-19. The V gene is TRBV5-1, the J gene TRBJ2-7, with a possible D match to TRBD1 (6 bases). Material for sequencing was PBMCs or T cells enriched from blood (not recorded which). This CDR3 reads CASSHEQGLYEQYF. For the CDR3, the DNA is TGCGCCAGCAGCCACGAACAGGGCCTCTACGAGCAGTACTTC. Variable domain in full (rest from reference TRBV5-1 and TRBJ2-7): KAGVTQTPRYLIKTRGQQVTLSCSPISGHRSVSWYQQTPGQGLQFLFEYFSETQRNKGNFPGRFSGRQFSNSRSEMNVSTLELGDSALYLCASSHEQGLYEQYFGPGTRLTVT.